This T cell receptor beta chain was sequenced in a study of blood T cell repertoires in COVID-19. Overall study: PBMCs, B-cell-depleted T cells, or T cells provided the cDNA or gDNA that made up the material.

Per the germline V gene, CDR1 is SGHRS and CDR2 is YFSETQ. There are 13 residues in the CDR3. Trimming stripped 8 bases from V and 0 bases from J, with 6 bases between. Authors' data handling: The assay estimated nucleated cells by amplifying reference gene primers. Assay used: immunoSEQ multiplex PCR; TCRdb lists only in-frame clones, some missing. The V and J calls and clone size are taken from that table; D and trimming were inferred from the DNA. The repertoire holds roughly 140,000 clones, with roughly 85% as singletons. This sequence originates from a man in his 70s with acute or convalescent COVID-19. What was sequenced was peripheral blood. The chain joins TRBV5-1 to TRBJ2-6; D is perhaps TRBD2 (5 bases). CDR3 loop: CASEGSGANVLTF. The DNA for the CDR3 is TGCGCCAGTGAGGGCTCTGGGGCCAACGTCCTGACTTTC.